The TCR beta chain under discussion was sequenced for a study of control samples from healthy donors and cancer patients. The germline V gene has CDR1 MDHEN and CDR2 SYDVKM. The trim removed 5 bases at V and 3 bases at J, leaving 4 bases unmatched. CDR3 length: 14 amino acids. Here immunoSEQ multiplex PCR was the method, and the copy in TCRdb shows in-frame clones only, minus some. In the table there are 150,000 to 200,000 clones, about 90% of which are singletons. Material: blood. V usage is TRBV28 and J usage is TRBJ1-5, with 7 bases matching TRBD1. This TCR derives from a man younger than 30 in good health. The CDR3 loop is CASSPDRINQPQHF. The CDR3 nucleotides read TGTGCCAGCAGTCCGGACAGGATCAATCAGCCCCAGCATTTT. Full variable domain (remainder filled in from reference TRBV28 and TRBJ1-5): DVKVTQSSRYLVKRTGEKVFLECVQDMDHENMFWYRQDPGLGLRLIYFSYDVKMKEKGDIPEGYSVSREKKERFSLILESASTNQTSMYLCASSPDRINQPQHFGDGTRLSIL.